The 14 T cell receptor beta chains in this list originate from one sample, sequenced in a study of blood T cells in healthy people across ages. Through a sample-barcoded 5' primer and a J-beta primer mix, a second PCR was run for about 7 to 12 cycles. TCRdb passed the 5' RACE reads through MiXCR, listing each CDR3 protein once. The table includes about 400,000 distinct CDR3 sequences, roughly half detected once. The sample consisted of blood. These receptors all stem from a man in his sixties in good health.

This clonotype was seen only a few times. The chain has TRBV7-2 and TRBJ1-1; TRBD1 might be the D (5 bases). This CDR3 is built from 15 residues. V lost 6 bases, J lost 1 base, and 15 bases lay in between. From germline, CDR1 is SGHTA and CDR2 FQGNSA. CDR3 in DNA: TGTGCCAGCAGTCCTCCGGGACGGCAGAACACTGAAGCTTTCTTT. This translates into CASSPPGRQNTEAFF.

The rearrangement links TRBV12-3 or TRBV12-4 to TRBJ2-5, with TRBD1 matching 7 bases. The J call may be incorrect, as the DNA end agrees better with TRBJ2-7. CDR3 length: 15 amino acids. This CDR3 reads CASSRPTGVRDEQYF. The CDR3 DNA sequence: TGTGCCAGCAGTCGCCCCACAGGGGTCAGGGACGAGCAGTACTTC.

The CDR3 bases are TGTGCCAGCAGCTTAGTAACGCCTAGGCACAGCGGGGAGCTGTTTTTT. As protein: CASSLVTPRHSGELFF. This chain links TRBV7-9 with TRBJ2-2; no clear D gene. This CDR3 has 16 residues. CDR1 and CDR2 from the germline V gene are SEHNR and FQNEAQ (reference sequence). The germline V and J ends were trimmed by 1 base and 7 bases, with 16 bases remaining between them.

This chain links TRBV27 with TRBJ2-7; TRBD1 matches at 10 bases. The CDR3 extends over 15 amino acids. Germline CDR1 MNHEY, CDR2 SMNVEV (reference sequence). V lost 2 bases to trimming and J lost 1 base; unmatched junction nucleotides: 2. The CDR3 spells CASSLKGQGSYEQYF. CDR3 nucleotides: TGTGCCAGCAGTTTAAAGGGACAGGGGTCCTACGAGCAGTACTTC.

The rearrangement joins TRBV6-2 or TRBV6-3 to TRBJ1-4; D is ambiguous. V gave up 7 bases and J gave up 8 bases, with 20 bases separating them. CDR3 length equals 15 residues. Germline V gene sequence: CDR1 MNHEY, CDR2 SVGEGT. As DNA, the CDR3 is TGTGCCAGCAAACGTTACAGCGTAGGAGACGAAAAACTGTTTTTT. Translation gives CASKRYSVGDEKLFF.

Points on this clonotype: The junction shows a germline mismatch at one end, possibly a read error. The V call is TRBV18, the J call TRBJ2-1, with a possible D match to TRBD2 (6 bases). CDR3 size: 13 residues. Germline CDR1 reads KGHSH; CDR2 reads LQKENI. CDR3 in amino acids: CASLRDFNNERFF. CDR3 in DNA: TGTGCCAGCCTTCGGGACTTTAACAATGAGCGGTTCTTC.

This chain links TRBV20-1 with TRBJ2-7, with D perhaps given as TRBD1 or TRBD2 (5 bases each). V was cut by 5 bases and J by 10 bases, with 18 bases left in between. The CDR3 has 12 residues. Looked up from germline, CDR1 is DFQATT and CDR2 is SNEGSKA (reference sequence). CDR3 amino acids: CSAQLAEGRQYF. CDR3 DNA: TGCAGTGCTCAGCTCGCCGAGGGGCGCCAGTACTTC.

This chain connects TRBV7-8 to TRBJ2-5; perhaps TRBD1 as D (6 bases). Gene TRBJ2-7 matches the end of the DNA better, so the J call may be wrong. The CDR3 runs 14 residues. CDR1 and CDR2 from the germline V gene are SGHVS and FQNEAQ. The DNA of the CDR3 is TGTGCCAGCAGGGACAGAGGTGACCCCTACGAGCAGTACTTC. It codes for CASRDRGDPYEQYF.

The chain carries TRBV29-1 and TRBJ1-2, with 7 nucleotides matching TRBD1. The V gene's germline CDR1 is SQVTM and CDR2 ANQGSEA. The CDR3 extends over 12 amino acids. J was trimmed by 7 bases and V by 2 bases; bases with no gene match: 4. The CDR3 protein is CSVERGLGGYTF. The CDR3 DNA follows: TGCAGCGTTGAAAGGGGGCTTGGTGGCTACACCTTC.

Of note for this clonotype: It may be a read error: a sequence one base away is much more abundant. V usage is TRBV7-2 and J usage is TRBJ2-1; D is ambiguous. Germline V gives CDR1 SGHTA, CDR2 FQGNSA. The CDR3 runs to 15 residues. The CDR3 nucleotides read TGTGCCAGCAGCCCAATGGCCAGCTCCTACAGTGAGCAGTTCTTC. It specifies CASSPMASSYSEQFF.

The gene calls are TRBV20-1 and TRBJ2-1; 7 bases fit TRBD2. CDR1 is DFQATT, CDR2 SNEGSKA, per germline (reference sequence). Trimming took 8 bases from V and 6 from J; bases not matched to a gene: 13. The CDR3 is made up of 14 amino acids. The CDR3 loop reads CSFFGGRDGNEQFF. As DNA, the CDR3 is TGCAGTTTTTTCGGGGGGAGGGATGGCAATGAGCAGTTCTTC.

J is TRBJ2-5 and V is TRBV7-9; 7 positions agree with TRBD1. After removal of 4 bases from V and 11 bases from J, the junction contained 16 bases not matched to a gene. The germline V gene encodes CDR1 SEHNR and CDR2 FQNEAQ (reference sequence). The CDR3 extends over 15 amino acids. CDR3 DNA: TGTGCCAGCAGCTCCGGTGGACAGGCGGTATGGGAGCAGTACTTC. Translation gives CASSSGGQAVWEQYF.

V usage is TRBV28 and J usage is TRBJ2-4; D not resolved. V dropped 1 base and J dropped 13 bases, with 11 bases sitting between them. Germline V gene data show CDR1 as MDHEN and CDR2 as SYDVKM. The CDR3 spans 12 residues. The CDR3 reads CASSLSLLEQYF. The CDR3 region has the DNA TGTGCCAGCAGTTTATCCCTCTTGGAGCAGTACTTC.

In its sample, this clonotype was seen a few times. The rearrangement joins TRBV27 to TRBJ1-2, with D possibly being TRBD1 (5 bases). Germline assignment: CDR1 MNHEY and CDR2 SMNVEV (reference sequence). The CDR3 runs to 15 residues. The germline V and J ends were trimmed by 5 bases and 2 bases, with 15 bases remaining between them. The CDR3 coding sequence is TGTGCCAGCAGTATCCGAAGGGGCTTCAACTATGGCTACACCTTC. Translated: CASSIRRGFNYGYTF.